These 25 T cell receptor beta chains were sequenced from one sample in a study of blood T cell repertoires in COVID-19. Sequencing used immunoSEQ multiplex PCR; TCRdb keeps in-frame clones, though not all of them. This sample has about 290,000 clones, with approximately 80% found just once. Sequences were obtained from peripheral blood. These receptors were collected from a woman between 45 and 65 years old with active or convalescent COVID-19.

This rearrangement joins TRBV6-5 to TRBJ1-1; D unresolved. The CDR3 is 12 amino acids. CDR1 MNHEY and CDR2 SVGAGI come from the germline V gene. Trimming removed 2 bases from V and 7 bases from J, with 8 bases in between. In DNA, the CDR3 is TGTGCCAGCAGTTACAGGGAGATTGAAGCTTTCTTT. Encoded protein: CASSYREIEAFF.

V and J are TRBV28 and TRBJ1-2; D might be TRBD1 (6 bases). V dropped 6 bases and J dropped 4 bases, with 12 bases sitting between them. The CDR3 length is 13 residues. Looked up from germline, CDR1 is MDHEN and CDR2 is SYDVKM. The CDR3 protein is CASSPTGLYGYTF. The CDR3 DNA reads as TGTGCCAGCAGCCCCACAGGGCTCTATGGCTACACCTTC.

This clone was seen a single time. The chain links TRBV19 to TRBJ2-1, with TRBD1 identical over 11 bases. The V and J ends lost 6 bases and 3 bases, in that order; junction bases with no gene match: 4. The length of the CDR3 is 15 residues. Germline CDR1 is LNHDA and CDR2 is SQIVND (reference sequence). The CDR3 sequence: CASSPGTGGYNEQFF. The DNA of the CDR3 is TGTGCCAGTAGCCCCGGGACAGGGGGCTACAATGAGCAGTTCTTC.

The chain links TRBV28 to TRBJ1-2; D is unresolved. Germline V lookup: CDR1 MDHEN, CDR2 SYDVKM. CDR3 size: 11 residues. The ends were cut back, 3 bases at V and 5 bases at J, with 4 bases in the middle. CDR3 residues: CASSFIYGYTF. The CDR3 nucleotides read TGTGCCAGCAGTTTTATTTATGGCTACACCTTC.

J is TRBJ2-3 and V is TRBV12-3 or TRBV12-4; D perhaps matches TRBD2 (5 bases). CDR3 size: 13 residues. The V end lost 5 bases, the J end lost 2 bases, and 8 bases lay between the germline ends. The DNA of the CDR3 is TGTGCCAGCAGTCCGGGATACACAGATACGCAGTATTTT. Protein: CASSPGYTDTQYF.

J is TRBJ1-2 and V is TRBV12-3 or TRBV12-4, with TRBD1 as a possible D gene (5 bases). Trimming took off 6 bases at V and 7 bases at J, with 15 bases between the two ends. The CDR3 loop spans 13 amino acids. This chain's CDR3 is CASSPRGSSGYTF. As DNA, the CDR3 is TGTGCCAGCAGCCCAAGGGGAAGTAGTGGCTACACCTTC.

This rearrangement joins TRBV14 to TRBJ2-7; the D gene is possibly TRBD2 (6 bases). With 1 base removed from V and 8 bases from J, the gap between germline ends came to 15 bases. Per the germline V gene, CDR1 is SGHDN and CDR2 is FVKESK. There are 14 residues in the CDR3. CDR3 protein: CASSQGAGGRQQYF. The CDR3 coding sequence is TGTGCCAGCAGCCAAGGGGCCGGAGGGCGGCAGCAGTACTTC.

CDR3 sequence: CASVSVGADTQYF. Written as DNA, the CDR3 is TGCGCCAGCGTCTCGGTGGGCGCAGATACGCAGTATTTT. V gene TRBV5-1 combines with J gene TRBJ2-3, with unresolved D. Germline CDR1 reads SGHRS; CDR2 reads YFSETQ. The CDR3 has 13 residues. Trimming cost V 7 bases and J 4 bases, with 13 bases left between them.

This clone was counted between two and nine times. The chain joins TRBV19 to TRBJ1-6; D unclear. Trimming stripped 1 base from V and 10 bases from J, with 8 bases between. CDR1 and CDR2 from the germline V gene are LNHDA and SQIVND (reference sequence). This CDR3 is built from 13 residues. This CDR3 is CASSIGANSPLHF. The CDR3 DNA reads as TGTGCCAGTAGTATAGGGGCCAACTCACCCCTCCACTTT.

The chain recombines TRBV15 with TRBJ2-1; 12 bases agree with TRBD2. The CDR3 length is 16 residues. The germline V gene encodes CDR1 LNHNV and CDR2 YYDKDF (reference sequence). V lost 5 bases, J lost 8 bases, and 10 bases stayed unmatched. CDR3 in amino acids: CATSGGLAGFVDEQFF. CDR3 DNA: TGTGCCACCAGCGGCGGACTAGCGGGATTCGTCGATGAGCAGTTCTTC.

This chain's CDR3 is CASSLRTVNTEAFF. The DNA of the CDR3 is TGTGCCAGCAGCTTGAGGACAGTCAACACTGAAGCTTTCTTT. J is TRBJ1-1 and V is TRBV7-2; the D gene is possibly TRBD1 (6 bases). V was trimmed by 3 bases and J by 2 bases, leaving 10 bases between them. In germline, CDR1 is SGHTA, CDR2 FQGNSA. The CDR3 is made up of 14 amino acids.

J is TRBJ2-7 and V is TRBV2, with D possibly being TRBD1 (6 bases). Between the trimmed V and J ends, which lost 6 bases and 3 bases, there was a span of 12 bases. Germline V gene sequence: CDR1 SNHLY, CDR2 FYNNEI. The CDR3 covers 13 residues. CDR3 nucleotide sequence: TGTGCCAGCAGCTACAGACAGGACTACGAGCAGTACTTC. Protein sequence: CASSYRQDYEQYF.

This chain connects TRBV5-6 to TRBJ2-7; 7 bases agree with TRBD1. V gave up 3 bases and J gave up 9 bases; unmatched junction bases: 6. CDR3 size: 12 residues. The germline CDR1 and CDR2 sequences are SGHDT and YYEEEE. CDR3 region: CASSSGQAAQYF. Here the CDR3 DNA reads TGTGCCAGCAGCTCCGGACAGGCAGCGCAGTACTTC.

CDR3 in DNA: TGCAGCGTTGAAGGTCTGAATGAAAAACTGTTTTTT. It is translated as CSVEGLNEKLFF. The rearrangement links TRBV29-1 to TRBJ1-4; no definite D call. With 1 base removed from V and 5 bases from J, the gap between germline ends came to 5 bases. This CDR3 spans 12 amino acids. The germline CDR1 and CDR2 sequences are SQVTM and ANQGSEA.

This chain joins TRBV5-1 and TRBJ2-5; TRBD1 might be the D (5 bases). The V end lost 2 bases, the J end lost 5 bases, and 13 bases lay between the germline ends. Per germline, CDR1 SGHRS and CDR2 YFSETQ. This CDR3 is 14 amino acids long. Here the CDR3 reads CASSFKGAAETQYF. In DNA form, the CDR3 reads TGCGCCAGCAGCTTTAAAGGGGCTGCGGAGACCCAGTACTTC.

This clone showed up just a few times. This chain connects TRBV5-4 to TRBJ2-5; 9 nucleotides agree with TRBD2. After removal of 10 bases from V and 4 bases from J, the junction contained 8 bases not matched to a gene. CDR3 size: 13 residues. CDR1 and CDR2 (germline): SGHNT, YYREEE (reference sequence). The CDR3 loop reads CAAGGRASETQYF. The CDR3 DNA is TGTGCCGCCGGCGGGAGGGCCTCAGAGACCCAGTACTTC.

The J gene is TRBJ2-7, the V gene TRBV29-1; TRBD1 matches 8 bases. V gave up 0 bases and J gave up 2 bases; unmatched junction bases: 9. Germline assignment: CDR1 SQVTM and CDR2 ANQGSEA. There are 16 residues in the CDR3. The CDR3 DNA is TGCAGCGTTGAAGATCGAGACAGGGGCCGCCCCTACGAGCAGTACTTC. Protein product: CSVEDRDRGRPYEQYF.

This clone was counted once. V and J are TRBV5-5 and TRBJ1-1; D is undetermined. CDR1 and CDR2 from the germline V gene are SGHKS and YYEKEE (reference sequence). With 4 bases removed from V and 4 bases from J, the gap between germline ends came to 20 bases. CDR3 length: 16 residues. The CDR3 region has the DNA TGTGCCAGCAGCAATAAACGCGGGCTGGGTGGCACTGAAGCTTTCTTT. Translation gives CASSNKRGLGGTEAFF.

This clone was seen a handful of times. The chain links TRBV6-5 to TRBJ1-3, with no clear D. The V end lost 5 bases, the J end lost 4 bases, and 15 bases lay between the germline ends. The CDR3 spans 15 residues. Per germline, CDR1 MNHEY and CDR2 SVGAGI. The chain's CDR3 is CASSTRVGMGNTIYF. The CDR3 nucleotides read TGTGCCAGCAGTACTAGGGTGGGCATGGGAAACACCATATATTTT.

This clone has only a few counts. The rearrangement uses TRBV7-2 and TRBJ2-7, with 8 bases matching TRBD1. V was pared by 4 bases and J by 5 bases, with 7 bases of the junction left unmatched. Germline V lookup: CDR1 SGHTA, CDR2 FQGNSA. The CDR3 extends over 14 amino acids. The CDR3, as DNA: TGTGCCAGCAGCTCCGACAGGGGTCGGGACGAGCAGTACTTC. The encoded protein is CASSSDRGRDEQYF.

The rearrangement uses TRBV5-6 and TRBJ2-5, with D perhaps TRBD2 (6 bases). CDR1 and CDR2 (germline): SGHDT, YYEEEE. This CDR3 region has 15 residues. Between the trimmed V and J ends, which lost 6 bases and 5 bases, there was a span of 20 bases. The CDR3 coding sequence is TGTGCCAGCACCCCGCTTGGCCGGGCGGGGGAGACCCAGTACTTC. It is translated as CASTPLGRAGETQYF.

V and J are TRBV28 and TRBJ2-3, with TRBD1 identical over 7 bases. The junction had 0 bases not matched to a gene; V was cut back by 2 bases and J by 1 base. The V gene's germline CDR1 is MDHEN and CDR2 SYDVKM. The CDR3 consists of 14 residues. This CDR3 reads CASSLDRGTDTQYF. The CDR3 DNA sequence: TGTGCCAGCAGTTTAGACAGGGGCACAGATACGCAGTATTTT.

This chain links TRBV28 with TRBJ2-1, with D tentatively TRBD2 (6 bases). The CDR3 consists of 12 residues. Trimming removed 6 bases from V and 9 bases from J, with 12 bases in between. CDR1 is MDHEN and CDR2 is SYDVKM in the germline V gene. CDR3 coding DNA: TGTGCCAGCAGCAGACTAGGGGTTGAGCAGTTCTTC. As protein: CASSRLGVEQFF.

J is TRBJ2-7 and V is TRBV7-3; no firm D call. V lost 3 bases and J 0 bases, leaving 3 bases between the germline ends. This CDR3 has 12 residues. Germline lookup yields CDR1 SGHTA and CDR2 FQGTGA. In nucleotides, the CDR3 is TGTGCCAGCAGCTTGAGCTCCTACGAGCAGTACTTC. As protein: CASSLSSYEQYF.

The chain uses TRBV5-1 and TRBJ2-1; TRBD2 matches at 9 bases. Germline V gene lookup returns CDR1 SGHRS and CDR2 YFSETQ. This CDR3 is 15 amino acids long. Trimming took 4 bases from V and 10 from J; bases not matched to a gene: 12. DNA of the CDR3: TGCGCCAGCAGCACCGGGACTAGCCGCGTAGGGGAGCAGTTCTTC. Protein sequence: CASSTGTSRVGEQFF. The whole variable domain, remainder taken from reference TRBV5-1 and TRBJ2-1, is KAGVTQTPRYLIKTRGQQVTLSCSPISGHRSVSWYQQTPGQGLQFLFEYFSETQRNKGNFPGRFSGRQFSNSRSEMNVSTLELGDSALYLCASSTGTSRVGEQFFGPGTRLTVL.